Shown below are 31 T cell receptor beta chains from a single sample sequenced in a study of T cells in Graves' hyperthyroidism and ophthalmopathy. Amplified TCR beta CDR3 regions derived from RNA transcripts. First-round RT-PCR of the TCR CDR3 relied on the HTBI primer set. TCRdb recomputed calls from the multiplex PCR reads with MiXCR, one row per CDR3 protein. The data hold fewer than 800,000 distinct CDR3 sequences, with about a sixth observed a single time. Source material: blood. The origin of the receptors is a man younger than 35 with Graves' hyperthyroidism.

V gene TRBV20-1 combines with J gene TRBJ2-3; 10 nucleotides agree with TRBD2. CDR3 length: 15 amino acids. Germline CDR1 and CDR2: DFQATT and SNEGSKA (reference sequence). Trimming at V came to 2 bases and at J to 7 bases, leaving 9 bases not matched to a gene. The DNA for the CDR3 is TGCAGTGCTAGAATCCCCGGGACTAGCGCCCATACGCAGTATTTT. Encoded protein: CSARIPGTSAHTQYF.

This clonotype was recorded many times. This chain links TRBV11-2 with TRBJ2-1; D not resolved. CDR1 SGHAT and CDR2 FQNNGV come from the germline V gene. Trimming took off 4 bases at V and 8 bases at J, with 15 bases between the two ends. The CDR3 contains 14 residues. The CDR3 nucleotides read TGTGCCAGCAGCTCCCGCGTGGCCTGGGATGAGCAGTTCTTC. Its translation: CASSSRVAWDEQFF.

This clonotype has ten or more counts. The chain carries TRBV12-3 or TRBV12-4 and TRBJ1-1; the D is unclear. The V gene lost 7 bases and the J gene lost 0 bases, with 9 bases spanning the gap. The CDR3 is 13 amino acids. The CDR3 DNA sequence: TGTGCCAGCACCTGGGGTTTGAACACTGAAGCTTTCTTT. This sequence encodes CASTWGLNTEAFF.

The table lists this clonotype with many counts. The chain combines TRBV7-9 with TRBJ2-3; D is ambiguous. V lost 5 bases, J lost 0 bases, and 12 bases lay in between. Germline loops: CDR1 SEHNR, CDR2 FQNEAQ (reference sequence). The CDR3 consists of 15 residues. Here the CDR3 DNA reads TGTGCCAGCAGCGTTATCACCCCCAGCACAGATACGCAGTATTTT. Translated: CASSVITPSTDTQYF.

In its sample, this clonotype was seen many times. The chain combines TRBV28 with TRBJ2-3, with D unresolved. V was pared by 6 bases and J by 3 bases, with 13 bases between. The CDR3 spans 14 residues. Germline CDR1 MDHEN, CDR2 SYDVKM. The CDR3 sequence is CASSPLTRTDTQYF. The CDR3 DNA reads as TGTGCCAGCAGCCCCCTCACCCGGACAGATACGCAGTATTTT.

This clonotype was observed a few times. V gene TRBV7-3 combines with J gene TRBJ2-1; the match to TRBD2 covers 8 bases. The CDR3 length is 15 residues. Looked up from germline, CDR1 is SGHTA and CDR2 is FQGTGA. Germline trimming cut 1 base from V and 6 bases from J; bases unmatched to any gene: 5. The CDR3 protein is CASSLRPAGVNEQFF. In DNA form, the CDR3 reads TGTGCCAGCAGCTTAAGGCCAGCGGGAGTCAATGAGCAGTTCTTC.

The genes are TRBV5-5 and TRBJ2-5; 8 bases are shared with TRBD2. The ends lost 4 bases at V and 5 bases at J; junction bases unmatched: 10. The CDR3 sequence is 15 residues long. Germline CDR1 is SGHKS and CDR2 is YYEKEE (reference sequence). The CDR3: CASSVGRAFSETQYF. The CDR3 nucleotides read TGTGCCAGCAGCGTCGGGAGGGCCTTCAGTGAGACCCAGTACTTC.

This clonotype was recorded at least ten times. The V call is TRBV12-3 or TRBV12-4, the J call TRBJ1-1, with D tentatively TRBD1 (5 bases). V lost 7 bases to trimming and J lost 6 bases, with 24 bases between them. CDR3 length equals 16 residues. The CDR3 region has the DNA TGTGCCAGCACCGGGGGTGGACGGAGGTTTCGTGCTGAAGCTTTCTTT. As protein: CASTGGGRRFRAEAFF.

The rearrangement links TRBV6-5 to TRBJ2-2; D might be TRBD1 (6 bases). The germline V gene has CDR1 MNHEY and CDR2 SVGAGI. The CDR3 contains 18 residues. V lost 2 bases and J lost 4, with 20 bases in between. CDR3 region: CASSYRGAGELSTGELFF. CDR3 nucleotides: TGTGCCAGCAGTTACAGAGGTGCAGGGGAGCTTTCCACCGGGGAGCTGTTTTTT.

This chain links TRBV20-1 with TRBJ2-3; D unresolved. Trimming cost V 0 bases and J 4 bases, with 11 bases left between them. CDR1 is DFQATT, CDR2 SNEGSKA, per germline (reference sequence). This CDR3 spans 14 amino acids. CDR3 DNA sequence: TGCAGTGCTAGAGACCCTCCCCGCCCAGATACGCAGTATTTT. Its protein is CSARDPPRPDTQYF.

This clonotype appeared many times. V gene TRBV12-3 or TRBV12-4 combines with J gene TRBJ1-4; 9 nucleotides align to TRBD1. The CDR3 has 15 amino acids. The ends lost 6 bases at V and 8 bases at J; junction bases unmatched: 10. The CDR3 DNA follows: TGTGCCAGCAGCCCTCACAGGGGGCTTAGGGAAAAACTGTTTTTT. Translated: CASSPHRGLREKLFF.

The chain carries TRBV20-1 and TRBJ2-7, with 7 positions matching TRBD2. This CDR3 has 11 residues. CDR1 is DFQATT and CDR2 is SNEGSKA in the germline V gene (reference sequence). Trimming cost V 6 bases and J 4 bases; bases outside gene matches: 3. The CDR3 DNA sequence: TGCAGTGCAACTAGCGAGTACGAGCAGTACTTC. Protein: CSATSEYEQYF.

In this sample, this clonotype turned up many times. This sequence joins TRBV20-1 and TRBJ2-1, with D perhaps matching TRBD2 (6 bases). Germline V lookup: CDR1 DFQATT, CDR2 SNEGSKA (reference sequence). Between the trimmed V and J ends, which lost 0 bases and 0 bases, there was a span of 9 bases. The length of the CDR3 is 15 residues. CDR3 coding DNA: TGCAGTGCTAGAGATCGGGGGATCTCCTACAATGAGCAGTTCTTC. Protein product: CSARDRGISYNEQFF.

This clonotype was counted many times. The chain is built from TRBV5-1 and TRBJ2-3; TRBD1 aligns across 8 bases. This CDR3 spans 15 amino acids. CDR1 SGHRS and CDR2 YFSETQ come from the germline V gene. After removal of 1 base from V and 4 bases from J, the junction contained 5 bases not matched to a gene. The DNA for the CDR3 is TGCGCCAGCAGCTTGTATGGACAGGGATCAGATACGCAGTATTTT. It codes for CASSLYGQGSDTQYF.

This clonotype was detected many times. V and J are TRBV11-2 and TRBJ2-1; 10 bases align to TRBD2. The trim removed 3 bases at V and 13 bases at J, leaving 15 bases unmatched. The length of the CDR3 is 16 residues. The germline gives CDR1 SGHAT, CDR2 FQNNGV. The CDR3 spells CASSFYPGTSVPEQFF. In DNA form, the CDR3 reads TGTGCCAGCAGCTTCTATCCCGGGACTAGCGTCCCCGAACAGTTCTTC. Full variable domain (rest looked up from reference TRBV11-2 and TRBJ2-1): EAGVAQSPRYKIIEKRQSVAFWCNPISGHATLYWYQQILGQGPKLLIQFQNNGVVDDSQLPKDRFSAERLKGVDSTLKIQPAKLEDSAVYLCASSFYPGTSVPEQFFGPGTRLTVL.

The chain carries TRBV29-1 and TRBJ2-3; D is possibly TRBD2 (5 bases). CDR3 size: 15 residues. In germline, CDR1 is SQVTM, CDR2 ANQGSEA. Trimming stripped 6 bases from V and 2 bases from J, with 18 bases between. CDR3 region: CSVWGSELPTDTQYF. The CDR3 DNA reads TGCAGCGTGTGGGGTAGCGAACTCCCCACAGATACGCAGTATTTT.

This clonotype was detected ten times or more. The chain links TRBV12-3 or TRBV12-4 to TRBJ2-7; TRBD2 aligns across 15 bases. J was trimmed by 3 bases and V by 4 bases; bases with no gene match: 4. The CDR3 extends over 16 amino acids. CDR3 nucleotides: TGTGCCAGCAGTTCGCCGGGACTAGCGGGAGGCTACGAGCAGTACTTC. It encodes CASSSPGLAGGYEQYF.

There are many counts of this clonotype. The chain is built from TRBV5-4 and TRBJ2-1; D remains ambiguous. Trimming took 4 bases from V and 3 from J, leaving 8 bases between them. Germline loops: CDR1 SGHNT, CDR2 YYREEE (reference sequence). This CDR3 region has 13 residues. The CDR3: CASSAPVYNEQFF. Written as DNA, the CDR3 is TGTGCCAGCAGCGCCCCAGTCTACAATGAGCAGTTCTTC.

This clonotype has just a few counts. The chain employs TRBV19 and TRBJ2-2; D not resolved. There are 13 residues in the CDR3. V was trimmed by 5 bases and J by 6 bases, leaving 10 bases between them. Germline V gives CDR1 LNHDA, CDR2 SQIVND (reference sequence). The CDR3 here is CASSPRDPGELFF. Here the CDR3 DNA reads TGTGCCAGTAGTCCCCGAGACCCCGGGGAGCTGTTTTTT.

The table lists this clonotype with a few counts. The chain uses TRBV4-1 and TRBJ2-5, with D possibly being TRBD2 (6 bases). V lost 0 bases and J 1 base, leaving 9 bases between the germline ends. Looked up from germline, CDR1 is MGHRA and CDR2 is YSYEKL. There are 15 residues in the CDR3. Here the CDR3 DNA reads TGCGCCAGCAGCCAAGAGGTGCGGGGCCAAGAGACCCAGTACTTC. Translation: CASSQEVRGQETQYF.

This clonotype was counted ten times or more. The V gene is TRBV20-1, the J gene TRBJ2-5; D remains ambiguous. From germline, CDR1 is DFQATT and CDR2 SNEGSKA (reference sequence). V gave up 5 bases and J gave up 4 bases, with 8 bases separating them. The CDR3 has 11 amino acids. The CDR3 bases are TGCAGTGCTGTCCCCCCAGAGACCCAGTACTTC. Encoded protein: CSAVPPETQYF.

This clonotype has a handful of counts. V gene TRBV7-9 combines with J gene TRBJ2-3; perhaps TRBD1 as D (6 bases). CDR1 and CDR2 (germline): SEHNR, FQNEAQ (reference sequence). V was clipped by 7 bases and J by 1 base, with 12 bases between them. This CDR3 comprises 14 residues. For the CDR3, the DNA is TGTGCCAGCACCCCAGCAGGGGGCACAGATACGCAGTATTTT. Encoded protein: CASTPAGGTDTQYF.

The chain has TRBV24-1 and TRBJ2-7; 9 bases line up with TRBD1. The germline V gene has CDR1 KGHDR and CDR2 SFDVKD. J gave up 4 bases and V 4 bases, and 4 bases lay outside the gene matches. The CDR3 runs to 14 residues. CDR3 DNA sequence: TGTGCCACCAGTGAGGCCGGGACAGGGTACGAGCAGTACTTC. Translating gives CATSEAGTGYEQYF.

Only a few counts were recorded for this clonotype. V is TRBV12-3 or TRBV12-4 and J is TRBJ1-1; D gene uncertain. Trimming removed 2 bases from V and 7 bases from J, with 8 bases in between. The CDR3 loop spans 12 amino acids. The CDR3, as DNA: TGTGCCAGCAGTTTATTTGGTGGTGAAGCTTTCTTT. It specifies CASSLFGGEAFF.

This rearrangement joins TRBV2 to TRBJ2-5; no clear D. Trimming pared 10 bases from V and 0 bases from J, leaving 6 bases between. CDR3 length: 11 residues. Germline lookup yields CDR1 SNHLY and CDR2 FYNNEI. The CDR3 region has the DNA TGTGCCACCACCGACCAAGAGACCCAGTACTTC. Translation gives CATTDQETQYF.

The sample holds many counts of this clonotype. The V gene is TRBV7-3, the J gene TRBJ2-1, with D maybe TRBD2 (6 bases). The CDR3 totals 13 residues. With 6 bases removed from V and 8 bases from J, the gap between germline ends came to 14 bases. Germline V CDR1 and CDR2: SGHTA, FQGTGA. The CDR3 loop is CASSLLRDDEQFF. The CDR3 DNA reads as TGTGCCAGCAGTCTTTTGCGGGACGATGAGCAGTTCTTC.

This clonotype was counted at least ten times. The chain has TRBV11-3 and TRBJ2-7, with D perhaps TRBD1 (6 bases). The CDR3 runs to 15 residues. Trimming shortened V by 0 bases and J by 1 base, and 10 bases separated the two germline ends. CDR1 and CDR2 from the germline V gene are SGHNT and YENEEA. CDR3 protein: CASSLDPTGSYEQYF. The DNA of the CDR3 is TGTGCCAGCAGCTTAGACCCAACAGGGTCCTACGAGCAGTACTTC.

This clonotype was detected many times. The V call is TRBV28, the J call TRBJ2-3; D may be TRBD2 (6 bases). The CDR3 length is 14 residues. From germline, CDR1 is MDHEN and CDR2 SYDVKM. With 5 bases removed from V and 3 bases from J, the gap between germline ends came to 12 bases. The CDR3 protein is CASSPSGETDTQYF. CDR3 bases: TGTGCCAGCAGTCCGTCGGGGGAGACAGATACGCAGTATTTT.

The chain recombines TRBV7-9 with TRBJ2-7; a possible D gene is TRBD1 (6 bases). The CDR3 contains 13 residues. Deletions cut 6 bases from V and 6 bases from J, with 15 bases between. Germline CDR1 is SEHNR and CDR2 is FQNEAQ (reference sequence). Written as DNA, the CDR3 is TGTGCCAGCAGAGGGCCCGGGACACCCGAGCAGTACTTC. Its protein is CASRGPGTPEQYF.

In this sample, this clonotype turned up a few times. V is TRBV29-1 and J is TRBJ2-1; D call uncertain. The CDR3 covers 12 residues. The V end lost 5 bases, the J end lost 5 bases, and 10 bases lay between the germline ends. The germline CDR1 and CDR2 sequences are SQVTM and ANQGSEA. The CDR3: CSVWDDDNEQFF. In DNA form, the CDR3 reads TGCAGCGTTTGGGATGACGACAATGAGCAGTTCTTC.

The sample holds many counts of this clonotype. This chain joins TRBV20-1 and TRBJ2-5, with TRBD1 as a possible D gene (7 bases). Trimming pared 0 bases from V and 5 bases from J, leaving 19 bases between. Germline V gives CDR1 DFQATT, CDR2 SNEGSKA (reference sequence). This CDR3 has 16 amino acids. This CDR3 is CSARDQGGAFRETQYF. CDR3 sequence (DNA): TGCAGTGCTAGAGATCAGGGGGGCGCGTTTCGGGAGACCCAGTACTTC.